These 7 T cell receptor beta chains were sequenced from one sample in a study of blood T cell repertoires in COVID-19. Generated by immunoSEQ multiplex PCR, the TCRdb table keeps only in-frame clones and is missing some. Of 150,000 to 200,000 clones in the sample, 85% are singletons; the top ten hold 6.5% to 10%. Material: peripheral blood. These TCRs come from a woman in her sixties with acute or convalescent COVID-19.

The V gene is TRBV29-1, the J gene TRBJ1-1, with D perhaps TRBD1 (5 bases). This CDR3 region has 13 residues. Trimming shortened V by 3 bases and J by 2 bases, and 10 bases separated the two germline ends. The germline gives CDR1 SQVTM, CDR2 ANQGSEA. Here the CDR3 reads CSVDSGGNTEAFF. The DNA of the CDR3 is TGCAGCGTTGACTCCGGGGGAAACACTGAAGCTTTCTTT.

This sequence joins TRBV7-9 and TRBJ2-7, with D possibly matching TRBD1 (7 bases). V was shortened by 4 bases and J by 7 bases, with 14 bases between the two germline ends. CDR3 length: 13 residues. The germline gives CDR1 SEHNR, CDR2 FQNEAQ (reference sequence). The CDR3 loop reads CASSSPQGREQYF. The CDR3 bases are TGTGCCAGCAGCTCACCACAGGGGAGGGAGCAGTACTTC.

This clone occurred once. V gene TRBV5-5 combines with J gene TRBJ2-1; D possibly corresponds to TRBD2 (6 bases). V was cut by 0 bases and J by 9 bases, with 13 bases left in between. The CDR3 length is 14 residues. Looked up from germline, CDR1 is SGHKS and CDR2 is YYEKEE (reference sequence). CDR3 sequence reads: CASSLDGSRSEQFF. For the CDR3, the DNA is TGTGCCAGCAGCTTGGACGGGAGCCGCAGTGAGCAGTTCTTC.

This clone appeared a few times. This sequence joins TRBV5-4 and TRBJ1-1; TRBD1 matches at 10 bases. Germline loops: CDR1 SGHNT, CDR2 YYREEE (reference sequence). This CDR3 is 17 amino acids long. V shed 0 bases, J shed 1 base, and the junction held 6 bases outside the gene matches. CDR3 in amino acids: CASSLGFGTGANTEAFF. The CDR3 DNA follows: TGTGCCAGCAGCTTGGGGTTTGGGACAGGGGCGAACACTGAAGCTTTCTTT. Combining the CDR3 with reference TRBV5-4 and TRBJ1-1 gives the whole variable domain ETGVTQSPTHLIKTRGQQVTLRCSSQSGHNTVSWYQQALGQGPQFIFQYYREEENGRGNFPPRFSGLQFPNYSSELNVNALELDDSALYLCASSLGFGTGANTEAFFGQGTRLTVV.

The rearrangement uses TRBV19 and TRBJ1-3, with unresolved D. The V gene's germline CDR1 is LNHDA and CDR2 SQIVND (reference sequence). CDR3 size: 18 residues. The V and J ends lost 5 bases and 2 bases respectively, with 22 bases between them. CDR3 sequence: CASSPLPGSVLPGNTIYF. CDR3 nucleotide sequence: TGTGCCAGTAGTCCACTCCCGGGATCCGTCCTCCCTGGAAACACCATATATTTT.

The V and J genes are TRBV6-6 and TRBJ1-6; 7 bases line up with TRBD1. The CDR3 runs 13 residues. Germline V gives CDR1 MNHNY, CDR2 SVGAGI (reference sequence). V lost 11 bases, J lost 9 bases, and 10 bases stayed unmatched. The CDR3 protein is CALGPAGGSPLHF. The CDR3 region has the DNA TGTGCCCTCGGCCCGGCAGGGGGTTCACCCCTCCACTTT.

The J gene is TRBJ1-5, the V gene TRBV28; weak D call: TRBD1 (5 bases). Trimming took off 5 bases at V and 4 bases at J, with 15 bases between the two ends. CDR3 length equals 15 residues. Looked up from germline, CDR1 is MDHEN and CDR2 is SYDVKM. CDR3 DNA: TGTGCCAGCAGTCCCCTGGGACTAGGGAATCAGCCCCAGCATTTT. Its translation is CASSPLGLGNQPQHF. Based on the CDR3 plus reference TRBV28 and TRBJ1-5, the full variable domain is DVKVTQSSRYLVKRTGEKVFLECVQDMDHENMFWYRQDPGLGLRLIYFSYDVKMKEKGDIPEGYSVSREKKERFSLILESASTNQTSMYLCASSPLGLGNQPQHFGDGTRLSIL.